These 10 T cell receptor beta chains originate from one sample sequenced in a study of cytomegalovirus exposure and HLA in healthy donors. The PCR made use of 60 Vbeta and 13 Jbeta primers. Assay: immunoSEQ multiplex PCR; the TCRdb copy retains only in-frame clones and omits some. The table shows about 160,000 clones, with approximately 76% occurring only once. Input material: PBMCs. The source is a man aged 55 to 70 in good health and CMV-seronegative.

The CDR3 sequence: CASSRGTSGTAYNEQFF. In DNA form, the CDR3 reads TGTGCCAGCAGTCGCGGGACTAGCGGGACTGCCTACAATGAGCAGTTCTTC. V gene TRBV28 combines with J gene TRBJ2-1; 13 nucleotides line up with TRBD2. Trimming took 5 bases from V and 2 from J; bases not matched to a gene: 6. CDR3 length: 17 amino acids. The germline V gene has CDR1 MDHEN and CDR2 SYDVKM.

The CDR3 region has the DNA TGTGCCAGCAGCTCTACCCCCCAACCGTACACCGGGGAGCTGTTTTTT. Its protein product is CASSSTPQPYTGELFF. The gene calls are TRBV5-6 and TRBJ2-2, with no clear D. The V gene's germline CDR1 is SGHDT and CDR2 YYEEEE. Trimming removed 3 bases from V and 3 bases from J, with 15 bases in between. This CDR3 has 16 residues.

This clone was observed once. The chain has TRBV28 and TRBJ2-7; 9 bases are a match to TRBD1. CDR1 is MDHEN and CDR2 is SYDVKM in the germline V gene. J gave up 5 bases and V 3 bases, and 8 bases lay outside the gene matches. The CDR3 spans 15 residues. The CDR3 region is CASSFYGTGNHEQYF. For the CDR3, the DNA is TGTGCCAGCAGTTTTTACGGGACAGGGAACCACGAGCAGTACTTC.

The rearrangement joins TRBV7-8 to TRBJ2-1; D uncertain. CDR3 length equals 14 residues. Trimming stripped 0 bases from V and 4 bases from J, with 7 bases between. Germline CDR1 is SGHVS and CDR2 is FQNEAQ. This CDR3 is CASSLAITYNEQFF. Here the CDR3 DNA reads TGTGCCAGCAGCTTAGCGATCACTTACAATGAGCAGTTCTTC.

CDR3 sequence reads: CASSQGPTDTEAFF. The CDR3 DNA sequence: TGTGCCAGCAGCCAGGGGCCGACGGACACTGAAGCTTTCTTT. The V and J genes are TRBV7-3 and TRBJ1-1; D is perhaps TRBD1 (6 bases). This CDR3 is 14 amino acids long. The germline V gene has CDR1 SGHTA and CDR2 FQGTGA. Trimming cost V 5 bases and J 3 bases, with 13 bases left between them.

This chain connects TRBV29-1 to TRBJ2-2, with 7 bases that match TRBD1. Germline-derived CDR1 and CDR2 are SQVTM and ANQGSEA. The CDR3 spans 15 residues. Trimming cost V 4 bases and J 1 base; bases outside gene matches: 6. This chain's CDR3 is CSVAVGQLNTGELFF. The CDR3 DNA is TGCAGCGTTGCGGTGGGACAGCTGAACACCGGGGAGCTGTTTTTT.

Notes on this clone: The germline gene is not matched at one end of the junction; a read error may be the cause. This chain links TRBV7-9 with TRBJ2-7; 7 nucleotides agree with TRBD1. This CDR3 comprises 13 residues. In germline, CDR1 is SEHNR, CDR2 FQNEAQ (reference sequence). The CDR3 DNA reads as TGTTCCAGCAGCTCCAGGGGGACCTACGAGCAGTACTTC. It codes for CSSSSRGTYEQYF.

The CDR3 DNA reads TGTGCCAGCTCAGCAAGGACAGGGGAAGAGACCCAGTACTTC. It codes for CASSARTGEETQYF. The gene calls are TRBV18 and TRBJ2-5, with 9 nucleotides matching TRBD1. V shed 5 bases, J shed 3 bases, and the junction held 4 bases outside the gene matches. The CDR3 runs to 14 residues. The germline CDR1 and CDR2 sequences are KGHSH and LQKENI.

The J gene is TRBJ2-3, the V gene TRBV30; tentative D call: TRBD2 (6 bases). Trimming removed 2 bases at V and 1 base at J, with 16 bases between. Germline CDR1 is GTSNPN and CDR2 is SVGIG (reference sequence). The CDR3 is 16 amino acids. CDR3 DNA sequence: TGTGCCTGGAGTATACTGTCCGGGACTGGCACAGATACGCAGTATTTT. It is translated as CAWSILSGTGTDTQYF.

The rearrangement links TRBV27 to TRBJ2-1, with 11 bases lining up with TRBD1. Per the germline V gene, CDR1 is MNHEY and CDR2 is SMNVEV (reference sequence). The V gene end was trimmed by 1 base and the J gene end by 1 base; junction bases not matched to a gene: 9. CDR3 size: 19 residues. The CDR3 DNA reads TGTGCCAGCAGTTTATACCGGGACAGGGGGGTCTTATCCTACAATGAGCAGTTCTTC. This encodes CASSLYRDRGVLSYNEQFF.